Listed here is a single T cell receptor beta chain. The data originate from a study of Graves' ophthalmopathy and Graves' hyperthyroidism. Using RNA transcripts, the TCR beta CDR3 regions were amplified. The authors performed first-round RT-PCR with HTBI primers and then a second-round multiplex PCR. TCRdb reprocessed the multiplex PCR reads via MiXCR and lists one record per CDR3 protein. Of 650,000 to 900,000 distinct CDR3 sequences listed, 40% were seen once; the top ten hold 44%. The CDR3 consists of 13 residues. Trimming shortened V by 10 bases and J by 4 bases, and 13 bases separated the two germline ends. Germline V gene data show CDR1 as ENHRY and CDR2 as SYGVKD.

Sequencing input: peripheral blood. This receptor was taken from an adult man with Graves' ophthalmopathy. The chain is built from TRBV10-3 and TRBJ2-2, with a weak D call TRBD1 (6 bases). CDR3 sequence reads: CASNSQGTGELFF. In DNA form, the CDR3 reads TGTGCCAGCAATTCACAGGGCACCGGGGAGCTGTTTTTT.